This TCR beta chain was retrieved from a study of cytomegalovirus exposure and HLA in healthy donors. Assay used: immunoSEQ multiplex PCR; TCRdb lists only in-frame clones, some missing. The table includes 250,000 to 400,000 clones, roughly 90% detected once. V lost 5 bases to trimming and J lost 4 bases, with 6 bases between them. This CDR3 spans 11 amino acids. Germline V gene lookup returns CDR1 SGHNT and CDR2 YYREEE (reference sequence). It was the approximately 120-subject validation cohort, separate from the roughly 700-subject first cohort, to which the donors belonged. The receptor was derived from a man aged 25-40 years in good health and CMV-seronegative. Input material: PBMCs. The chain combines TRBV5-4 with TRBJ1-2, with a possible D match to TRBD1 (5 bases). The CDR3: CASRGLYGYTF. CDR3 in DNA: TGTGCCAGCAGGGGACTCTATGGCTACACCTTC.